What follows are 3 T cell receptor beta chains derived from one specimen sequenced in a study of cytomegalovirus exposure and HLA in healthy donors. PCR involved 60 Vbeta and 13 Jbeta primers. TCRdb's table, derived via immunoSEQ multiplex PCR, lists solely in-frame clones and lacks some. The data show about 160,000 clones, over 80% seen once. The specimen sequenced was PBMCs. These receptors were obtained from a woman in her late teens or twenties in good health and CMV-seronegative.

This chain uses TRBV7-2 with TRBJ1-3; 9 bases fit TRBD1. V gave up 5 bases and J gave up 2 bases; unmatched junction bases: 7. Germline V lookup: CDR1 SGHTA, CDR2 FQGNSA. The CDR3 is made up of 16 amino acids. The CDR3 loop reads CASSTTGGFTGNTIYF. CDR3 nucleotide sequence: TGTGCCAGCAGCACCACAGGGGGCTTTACTGGAAACACCATATATTTT.

The rearrangement joins TRBV2 to TRBJ1-4, with D possibly being TRBD1 (6 bases). Germline V CDR1 and CDR2: SNHLY, FYNNEI. The CDR3 is 15 residues long. Trimming cost V 2 bases and J 3 bases, with 10 bases left between them. The CDR3 nucleotides read TGTGCCAGCAGTGAACAGGGGTTTGCTAATGAAAAACTGTTTTTT. Its translation is CASSEQGFANEKLFF.

In this sample, this clone turned up a few times. V usage is TRBV30 and J usage is TRBJ1-3; D is possibly TRBD1 (5 bases). Germline V gene data show CDR1 as GTSNPN and CDR2 as SVGIG (reference sequence). Trimming took 3 bases from V and 0 from J, leaving 15 bases between them. The CDR3 runs 16 residues. The DNA of the CDR3 is TGTGCCTGGAGCGCCTCGCGGGGGAGCTCTGGAAACACCATATATTTT. It yields the protein CAWSASRGSSGNTIYF.